The next 22 T cell receptor beta chains were all read from a single sample in a study of blood T cell repertoires in COVID-19 (dated by TCRdb to the early 2020s). Receptors were amplified or captured by the immunoSEQ multiplex PCR assay. TCRdb holds this immuneACCESS table with in-frame rearrangements only. Some clones are missing; in checked studies, unresolved V genes explain under half, and the rest has no known cause. The sample table contains approximately 250,000 clones; only one count was recorded for 75% to 90% of them. The ten largest clones add up to around 12% of the sample. Sequencing was done on a sample of peripheral blood. These receptors originate from a woman in her 70s with COVID-19, enrolled during active disease.

The V call is TRBV7-3, the J call TRBJ2-3, with 10 bases fitting TRBD2. The CDR3 contains 15 residues. Germline assignment: CDR1 SGHTA and CDR2 FQGTGA. V dropped 4 bases and J dropped 0; count of bases not matched to a gene: 1. CDR3 sequence: CASSYSGGSTDTQYF. The CDR3 coding sequence is TGTGCCAGCAGCTATAGCGGGGGGAGCACAGATACGCAGTATTTT.

The chain couples TRBV15 to TRBJ2-7; 9 bases agree with TRBD1. The CDR3 loop spans 16 amino acids. Germline V gene data show CDR1 as LNHNV and CDR2 as YYDKDF (reference sequence). V shed 3 bases, J shed 1 base, and the junction held 7 bases outside the gene matches. The CDR3 reads CATSSRSGTGSYEQYF. The DNA of the CDR3 is TGTGCCACCAGCAGTCGTTCCGGGACAGGGTCCTACGAGCAGTACTTC.

The chain couples TRBV7-2 to TRBJ1-2; TRBD1 might be the D (5 bases). V lost 1 base and J lost 5, with 11 bases in between. There are 14 residues in the CDR3. CDR1 is SGHTA, CDR2 FQGNSA, per germline. CDR3 coding DNA: TGTGCCAGCAGCTTAGGAAGGGGAGGGTATGGCTACACCTTC. This translates into CASSLGRGGYGYTF. Supplemented by reference TRBV7-2 and TRBJ1-2, the full variable domain reads GAGVSQSPSNKVTEKGKDVELRCDPISGHTALYWYRQSLGQGLEFLIYFQGNSAPDKSGLPSDRFSAERTGGSVSTLTIQRTQQEDSAVYLCASSLGRGGYGYTFGSGTRLTVV.

V is TRBV7-8 and J is TRBJ1-1, with D hard to call. The CDR3 is made up of 13 amino acids. The germline gives CDR1 SGHVS, CDR2 FQNEAQ. Trimming cost V 5 bases and J 0 bases, with 7 bases left between them. CDR3 sequence: CASSRRLNTEAFF. In DNA, the CDR3 is TGTGCCAGCAGCCGACGGTTGAACACTGAAGCTTTCTTT.

V usage is TRBV15 and J usage is TRBJ1-2; TRBD1 matches 9 bases. CDR1 LNHNV and CDR2 YYDKDF come from the germline V gene (reference sequence). The J segment lost 5 bases and the V segment lost 5 bases, leaving 3 bases of the junction unmatched. This CDR3 is built from 13 residues. The CDR3 coding sequence is TGTGCCACCAGCTTCGGACAGGGGTATGGCTACACCTTC. It translates to CATSFGQGYGYTF.

The chain links TRBV4-1 to TRBJ2-5; 10 nucleotides agree with TRBD2. Unmatched junction bases numbered 9, after V lost 4 bases and J lost 1 base. The CDR3 has 17 amino acids. CDR1 is MGHRA and CDR2 is YSYEKL in the germline V gene. DNA for the CDR3: TGCGCCAGCAGCCCCGAACTTAGCGGGGGGCTCCAAGAGACCCAGTACTTC. Its translation: CASSPELSGGLQETQYF.

The V gene is TRBV24-1, the J gene TRBJ2-3; a possible D gene is TRBD2 (5 bases). Germline V gives CDR1 KGHDR, CDR2 SFDVKD. CDR3 length: 17 amino acids. Trimming took off 5 bases at V and 2 bases at J, with 19 bases between the two ends. The chain's CDR3 is CATSGPIPGRPTDTQYF. CDR3 nucleotide sequence: TGTGCCACCAGTGGCCCCATTCCGGGGAGACCCACAGATACGCAGTATTTT.

CDR3 in DNA: TGTGCCAGCAGTTTATACCCGACAGCAAATCAGCCCCAGCATTTT. Translation gives CASSLYPTANQPQHF. The rearrangement joins TRBV27 to TRBJ1-5; perhaps TRBD1 as D (5 bases). V shed 1 base and J shed 4 bases, with 11 bases lying between them. The CDR3 contains 15 residues. In germline, CDR1 is MNHEY, CDR2 SMNVEV (reference sequence).

The chain uses TRBV5-1 and TRBJ2-3; D unresolved. Deletions cut 0 bases from V and 2 bases from J, with 7 bases between. This CDR3 has 14 residues. The germline gives CDR1 SGHRS, CDR2 YFSETQ. CDR3 loop: CASSLGQVTDTQYF. In nucleotides, the CDR3 is TGCGCCAGCAGCTTGGGGCAAGTCACAGATACGCAGTATTTT.

V is TRBV5-1 and J is TRBJ2-7; D is ambiguous. Germline V CDR1 and CDR2: SGHRS, YFSETQ. This CDR3 has 13 amino acids. V was trimmed by 4 bases and J by 5 bases, leaving 13 bases between them. Here the CDR3 reads CASSPSDGNEQYF. CDR3 DNA: TGCGCCAGCAGCCCAAGCGACGGCAACGAGCAGTACTTC.

The chain carries TRBV19 and TRBJ2-5; 12 bases match TRBD2. V lost 5 bases to trimming and J lost 5 bases; unmatched junction nucleotides: 9. The CDR3 totals 16 residues. Germline V CDR1 and CDR2: LNHDA, SQIVND (reference sequence). As DNA, the CDR3 is TGTGCCAGTAGTCAATCCCTAGCGGGGGGGCTGGAGACCCAGTACTTC. Its translation: CASSQSLAGGLETQYF. The whole variable domain, filled in from reference TRBV19 and TRBJ2-5, reads DGGITQSPKYLFRKEGQNVTLSCEQNLNHDAMYWYRQDPGQGLRLIYYSQIVNDFQKGDIAEGYSVSREKKESFPLTVTSAQKNPTAFYLCASSQSLAGGLETQYFGPGTRLLVL.

The rearrangement links TRBV5-4 to TRBJ2-2, with TRBD1 identical over 8 bases. V was clipped by 2 bases and J by 3 bases; unmatched bases: 3. The CDR3 totals 15 residues. CDR1 is SGHNT and CDR2 is YYREEE in the germline V gene (reference sequence). CDR3 sequence reads: CASSFQGADTGELFF. DNA for the CDR3: TGTGCCAGCAGCTTCCAGGGGGCAGACACCGGGGAGCTGTTTTTT.

The CDR3 protein is CASRGAFNNEQFF. The CDR3 DNA sequence: TGTGCCAGTAGGGGGGCCTTCAACAATGAGCAGTTCTTC. V is TRBV19 and J is TRBJ2-1, with TRBD1 as a possible D gene (6 bases). The germline V gene encodes CDR1 LNHDA and CDR2 SQIVND (reference sequence). This CDR3 comprises 13 residues. V lost 6 bases and J 5 bases, leaving 11 bases between the germline ends. The variable domain in full, completed from reference TRBV19 and TRBJ2-1, reads DGGITQSPKYLFRKEGQNVTLSCEQNLNHDAMYWYRQDPGQGLRLIYYSQIVNDFQKGDIAEGYSVSREKKESFPLTVTSAQKNPTAFYLCASRGAFNNEQFFGPGTRLTVL.

A single count supports this clone. This chain connects TRBV7-7 to TRBJ2-7; possible D gene TRBD2, 5 bases. CDR3 length: 14 residues. The germline CDR1 and CDR2 sequences are SSHAT and FNYEAQ (reference sequence). Trimming cost V 2 bases and J 5 bases, with 13 bases left between them. CDR3 loop: CASSLKAGAHEQYF. The CDR3 DNA follows: TGTGCCAGCAGCTTAAAGGCGGGTGCCCACGAGCAGTACTTC.

The V call is TRBV19, the J call TRBJ1-6, with no clear D. This CDR3 region has 14 residues. Trimming took off 8 bases at V and 6 bases at J, with 14 bases between the two ends. Germline V gives CDR1 LNHDA, CDR2 SQIVND (reference sequence). CDR3 loop: CASDPGGSNSPLHF. In DNA, the CDR3 is TGTGCCAGTGATCCTGGCGGTAGTAATTCACCCCTCCACTTT.

The V call is TRBV5-6, the J call TRBJ2-1; D may be TRBD2 (7 bases). Trimming pared 6 bases from V and 3 bases from J, leaving 22 bases between. This CDR3 comprises 17 residues. Germline assignment: CDR1 SGHDT and CDR2 YYEEEE. The CDR3 coding sequence is TGTGCCAGCACCTTAAGCGGGGCAGGGGCTATCTACAATGAGCAGTTCTTC. Protein sequence: CASTLSGAGAIYNEQFF.

This chain joins TRBV9 and TRBJ1-1; TRBD1 aligns across 7 bases. The germline CDR1 and CDR2 sequences are SGDLS and YYNGEE. CDR3 length: 14 residues. Losses at the gene ends were 3 bases for V and 0 bases for J; bases not matched to a gene: 2. DNA for the CDR3: TGTGCCAGCAGCGAGGGGACAGTGAACACTGAAGCTTTCTTT. This encodes CASSEGTVNTEAFF.

The chain combines TRBV13 with TRBJ2-1, with TRBD2 matching over 9 bases. Germline V CDR1 and CDR2: PRHDT, FYEKMQ (reference sequence). The CDR3 is made up of 14 amino acids. J gave up 9 bases and V 3 bases, and 6 bases lay outside the gene matches. The CDR3 nucleotides are TGTGCCAGCAGCTTTCCAGCGGGGGGAACTGAGCAGTTCTTC. Its translation is CASSFPAGGTEQFF.

The rearrangement uses TRBV7-9 and TRBJ2-5; 10 bases are a match to TRBD1. CDR1 is SEHNR and CDR2 is FQNEAQ in the germline V gene (reference sequence). J gave up 5 bases and V 4 bases, and 1 base lay outside the gene matches. CDR3 length: 13 residues. This chain's CDR3 is CASSWGQGETQYF. As DNA, the CDR3 is TGTGCCAGCAGCTGGGGACAGGGGGAGACCCAGTACTTC.

The chain joins TRBV6-5 to TRBJ2-7, with TRBD1 matching over 10 bases. Losses at the gene ends were 2 bases for V and 2 bases for J; bases not matched to a gene: 3. Per the germline V gene, CDR1 is MNHEY and CDR2 is SVGAGI. The CDR3 is 15 residues long. This CDR3 reads CASSYRDRGAYEQYF. DNA for the CDR3: TGTGCCAGCAGTTACCGGGACAGGGGCGCCTACGAGCAGTACTTC.

For the CDR3, the DNA is TGCGCCAGCAGCCAAGGGGAAGGCGGGTCCTACGAGCAGTACTTC. Amino acids: CASSQGEGGSYEQYF. The genes are TRBV4-1 and TRBJ2-7; TRBD2 is a possible D gene (5 bases). The V gene's germline CDR1 is MGHRA and CDR2 YSYEKL. This CDR3 has 15 amino acids. V was shortened by 1 base and J by 1 base, with 11 bases between the two germline ends.

CDR3 region: CASSALGLAVAGELFF. The CDR3 bases are TGTGCCAGCAGCGCCTTGGGACTAGCGGTGGCCGGGGAGCTGTTTTTT. V and J are TRBV7-2 and TRBJ2-2, with 11 bases that match TRBD2. V lost 5 bases to trimming and J lost 6 bases; unmatched junction nucleotides: 8. This CDR3 is 16 amino acids long. Germline CDR1 is SGHTA and CDR2 is FQGNSA.